These 22 T cell receptor beta chains were sequenced from one sample in a study of blood T cell repertoires in COVID-19. The repertoire was sequenced with immunoSEQ multiplex PCR; TCRdb's copy has only in-frame clones and lacks some. The sample yields 45,000 to 60,000 clones, 90% to 95% seen once. The sample was peripheral blood. The receptor set was obtained from a man aged 45-60 years with acute or convalescent COVID-19.

This chain joins TRBV11-3 and TRBJ1-1; D is perhaps TRBD1 (5 bases). This CDR3 comprises 15 residues. Trimming stripped 3 bases from V and 5 bases from J, with 16 bases between. Germline V gene lookup returns CDR1 SGHNT and CDR2 YENEEA. The CDR3 sequence: CASSLEGPWRTEAFF. Here the CDR3 DNA reads TGTGCCAGCAGCTTGGAGGGACCATGGAGGACTGAAGCTTTCTTT.

This sequence joins TRBV14 and TRBJ2-2; a possible D gene is TRBD2 (6 bases). V shed 1 base and J shed 2 bases, with 11 bases lying between them. The V gene's germline CDR1 is SGHDN and CDR2 FVKESK. This CDR3 has 16 residues. CDR3 sequence (DNA): TGTGCCAGCAGCCAAGTGGCGGGGTCAAACACCGGGGAGCTGTTTTTT. This gives the protein CASSQVAGSNTGELFF. The variable domain in full, completed from reference TRBV14 and TRBJ2-2, reads EAGVTQFPSHSVIEKGQTVTLRCDPISGHDNLYWYRRVMGKEIKFLLHFVKESKQDESGMPNNRFLAERTGGTYSTLKVQPAELEDSGVYFCASSQVAGSNTGELFFGEGSRLTVL.

V and J are TRBV9 and TRBJ2-1; 15 positions agree with TRBD2. The J segment lost 7 bases and the V segment lost 0 bases, leaving 5 bases of the junction unmatched. The CDR3 is 17 amino acids. Germline V CDR1 and CDR2: SGDLS, YYNGEE. Here the CDR3 DNA reads TGTGCCAGCAGCGTAGCGAGGACTAGCGGGGGGGTGAATGAGCAGTTCTTC. Its protein product is CASSVARTSGGVNEQFF.

The rearrangement links TRBV6-8 to TRBJ1-5; the match to TRBD1 covers 9 bases. The CDR3 totals 19 residues. V shed 2 bases, J shed 6 bases, and the junction held 17 bases outside the gene matches. Germline CDR1 is MNHGY and CDR2 is SAAAGT. CDR3 sequence reads: CASSYPKVGGQGCSQPQHF. The CDR3 DNA is TGTGCCAGCAGTTACCCCAAGGTGGGGGGACAGGGCTGTTCTCAGCCCCAGCATTTT.

The chain is built from TRBV6-5 and TRBJ1-3; possible D gene TRBD1, 5 bases. The CDR3 consists of 15 residues. Germline V CDR1 and CDR2: MNHEY, SVGAGI. V was shortened by 10 bases and J by 0 bases, with 16 bases between the two germline ends. This chain's CDR3 is CAIDPGGSSGNTIYF. The CDR3 DNA reads TGTGCCATCGACCCCGGGGGTTCCTCTGGAAACACCATATATTTT.

There are a few counts of this clone. The J gene is TRBJ1-4, the V gene TRBV7-6; D is ambiguous. The germline V gene encodes CDR1 SGHVS and CDR2 FNYEAQ. This CDR3 spans 15 amino acids. V lost 5 bases to trimming and J lost 4 bases, with 14 bases between them. The CDR3 sequence is CASSVRLGHNEKLFF. The CDR3 nucleotides are TGTGCCAGCAGCGTTCGGCTGGGCCATAATGAAAAACTGTTTTTT.

The chain uses TRBV15 and TRBJ1-5, with D maybe TRBD1 (6 bases). The germline gives CDR1 LNHNV, CDR2 YYDKDF (reference sequence). Trimming removed 2 bases from V and 2 bases from J, with 13 bases in between. The CDR3 length is 16 residues. The CDR3 sequence: CATSRTSGVGNQPQHF. The CDR3 DNA is TGTGCCACCAGCAGAACCTCAGGGGTAGGCAATCAGCCCCAGCATTTT.

The CDR3 sequence: CASSSREVSYEQYF. CDR3 in DNA: TGTGCCAGCAGCTCCCGGGAGGTAAGCTACGAGCAGTACTTC. The chain employs TRBV6-2 or TRBV6-3 and TRBJ2-7, with 7 positions matching TRBD2. CDR1 is MNHEY, CDR2 SVGEGT, per germline. This CDR3 is built from 14 residues. The junction had 8 bases not matched to a gene; V was cut back by 6 bases and J by 3 bases.

The chain uses TRBV5-1 and TRBJ2-5, with a possible D match to TRBD1 (5 bases). The CDR3 sequence is 13 residues long. V dropped 3 bases and J dropped 2 bases, with 8 bases sitting between them. In germline, CDR1 is SGHRS, CDR2 YFSETQ. As DNA, the CDR3 is TGCGCCAGCAGCTCTGACAGACAAGAGACCCAGTACTTC. It yields the protein CASSSDRQETQYF.

The chain carries TRBV10-3 and TRBJ1-2, with 7 positions matching TRBD1. Germline V gives CDR1 ENHRY, CDR2 SYGVKD. Unmatched junction bases numbered 5, after V lost 3 bases and J lost 4 bases. This CDR3 spans 14 amino acids. In DNA form, the CDR3 reads TGTGCCATCAGTGAAAGGACAGGTGCCTATGGCTACACCTTC. Its protein is CAISERTGAYGYTF.

V is TRBV6-5 and J is TRBJ2-5, with TRBD1 as a possible D gene (6 bases). The CDR3 spans 14 residues. V lost 0 bases and J lost 5, with 10 bases in between. CDR1 is MNHEY and CDR2 is SVGAGI in the germline V gene. CDR3 sequence reads: CASSYSRGKETQYF. DNA of the CDR3: TGTGCCAGCAGTTACTCGAGGGGGAAGGAGACCCAGTACTTC.

V is TRBV7-2 and J is TRBJ2-7; TRBD2 aligns across 9 bases. Germline values: CDR1 SGHTA, CDR2 FQGNSA. The V segment lost 1 base and the J segment 6 bases; nucleotides outside the gene matches: 10. This CDR3 spans 16 amino acids. CDR3 sequence reads: CASSLEGASGTREQYF. CDR3 DNA sequence: TGTGCCAGCAGCTTAGAGGGGGCTAGCGGGACCCGCGAGCAGTACTTC.

CDR3 protein: CASSLDPSGSSYNEQFF. CDR3 DNA: TGCGCCAGCAGTCTCGACCCCAGCGGGAGCTCCTACAATGAGCAGTTCTTC. This chain links TRBV10-1 with TRBJ2-1, with 8 bases matching TRBD2. V lost 5 bases to trimming and J lost 0 bases; unmatched junction nucleotides: 9. The CDR3 is 17 residues long. Germline values: CDR1 WNHNN, CDR2 SYGVQD (reference sequence).

This chain links TRBV7-9 with TRBJ2-5; the match to TRBD2 covers 8 bases. Trimming removed 3 bases from V and 2 bases from J; junction bases left unmatched: 2. Germline loops: CDR1 SEHNR, CDR2 FQNEAQ (reference sequence). The CDR3 is made up of 14 amino acids. CDR3 bases: TGTGCCAGCAGCTTTAGCGGGGCTCAAGAGACCCAGTACTTC. Its protein is CASSFSGAQETQYF. Drawing the rest from reference TRBV7-9 and TRBJ2-5, the complete variable domain is DTGVSQNPRHKITKRGQNVTFRCDPISEHNRLYWYRQTLGQGPEFLTYFQNEAQLEKSRLLSDRFSAERPKGSFSTLEIQRTEQGDSAMYLCASSFSGAQETQYFGPGTRLLVL.

The chain couples TRBV11-2 to TRBJ2-5; weak D call: TRBD1 (7 bases). The CDR3 has 17 residues. The ends were cut back, 5 bases at V and 2 bases at J, with 21 bases in the middle. Germline V CDR1 and CDR2: SGHAT, FQNNGV. CDR3 coding DNA: TGTGCCAGCAGCCCCCCCGCACAGGGGAGGTGGCAAGAGACCCAGTACTTC. As protein: CASSPPAQGRWQETQYF.

V is TRBV6-4 and J is TRBJ2-1; 10 bases agree with TRBD2. The germline gives CDR1 MRHNA, CDR2 SNTAGT. V was clipped by 7 bases and J by 4 bases; unmatched bases: 4. CDR3 length: 14 amino acids. CDR3 sequence reads: CASIWTSGYNEQFF. CDR3 sequence (DNA): TGTGCCAGCATTTGGACTAGCGGTTACAATGAGCAGTTCTTC.

This clone came up once. The V call is TRBV6-5, the J call TRBJ1-1, with D possibly being TRBD1 (6 bases). The CDR3 extends over 15 amino acids. Germline V lookup: CDR1 MNHEY, CDR2 SVGAGI. V dropped 2 bases and J dropped 0 bases, with 10 bases sitting between them. In DNA form, the CDR3 reads TGTGCCAGCAGTTACCAGGGGCGAATGAACACTGAAGCTTTCTTT. Amino acid sequence: CASSYQGRMNTEAFF.

The chain joins TRBV11-3 to TRBJ2-1; TRBD2 agrees at 11 bases. J gave up 10 bases and V 5 bases, and 10 bases lay outside the gene matches. Germline V CDR1 and CDR2: SGHNT, YENEEA. CDR3 size: 15 residues. Written as DNA, the CDR3 is TGTGCCAGCAGCCTAGGGGTTAGCGGGAGGGGGGAGCAGTTCTTC. This gives the protein CASSLGVSGRGEQFF.

The J gene is TRBJ2-7, the V gene TRBV5-4; TRBD1 matches at 8 bases. Germline V gene sequence: CDR1 SGHNT, CDR2 YYREEE (reference sequence). V was clipped by 0 bases and J by 1 base; unmatched bases: 3. The CDR3 is 15 amino acids. CDR3 in DNA: TGTGCCAGCAGCTTGGACAGGGGGAGGTCCTACGAGCAGTACTTC. Protein sequence: CASSLDRGRSYEQYF.

The sample holds one count of this clone. This chain connects TRBV5-1 to TRBJ2-3; 8 positions match TRBD1. Germline V gene lookup returns CDR1 SGHRS and CDR2 YFSETQ. This CDR3 has 15 amino acids. V was clipped by 4 bases and J by 0 bases; unmatched bases: 4. In nucleotides, the CDR3 is TGCGCCAGCAGCCCTCGGACAGGGAGCACAGATACGCAGTATTTT. It yields the protein CASSPRTGSTDTQYF.

This rearrangement joins TRBV30 to TRBJ1-1; 10 nucleotides align to TRBD1. The CDR3 totals 13 residues. Germline V lookup: CDR1 GTSNPN, CDR2 SVGIG (reference sequence). Trimming at V came to 3 bases and at J to 5 bases, leaving 3 bases not matched to a gene. Here the CDR3 reads CAWRDRGRTEAFF. The DNA of the CDR3 is TGTGCCTGGAGAGACAGGGGGCGGACTGAAGCTTTCTTT. The whole variable domain, remainder taken from reference TRBV30 and TRBJ1-1, is SQTIHQWPATLVQPVGSPLSLECTVEGTSNPNLYWYRQAAGRGLQLLFYSVGIGQISSEVPQNLSASRPQDRQFILSSKKLLLSDSGFYLCAWRDRGRTEAFFGQGTRLTVV.

The chain couples TRBV15 to TRBJ2-1, with 7 bases lining up with TRBD2. CDR3 length: 18 residues. With 0 bases clipped from V and 5 bases from J, the junction kept 13 bases outside the gene matches. Germline CDR1 and CDR2: LNHNV and YYDKDF (reference sequence). CDR3 sequence: CATSRDRGVLAYHNEQFF. In DNA form, the CDR3 reads TGTGCCACCAGCAGAGATCGAGGGGTACTAGCGTACCACAATGAGCAGTTCTTC.